This is a list of T cell receptor beta chains from one sample in a study of cytomegalovirus exposure and HLA in healthy donors. The method was immunoSEQ multiplex PCR; TCRdb's version includes in-frame clones alone and lacks a portion of them. Among some 140,000 clones listed, around 79% were seen once. Sequencing was done on a sample of PBMCs. These TCRs come from a man aged 30-40 years in good health and CMV-seropositive. Both conserved end residues are part of each CDR3. Clone size, where shown, is once, few, many, or a class for clones that have expanded.

j_call v_call clone_size cdr3_aa
TRBJ2-3 TRBV7-6 - CASSSTTSAYTDTQYF
TRBJ2-3 TRBV2 - CASSVGGASTDTQYF
TRBJ2-1 TRBV19 - CASSARHLSSYNEQFF
TRBJ2-1 TRBV2 - CASSSSGTTVHEQFF
TRBJ1-2 TRBV23-1 - CASSQSAGNYGYTF
TRBJ1-3 TRBV9 - CASSVDPGGTTGNTIYF
TRBJ2-7 TRBV27 - CASTLSYEQYF
TRBJ1-1 TRBV11-2 - CASSRREQGNTEAFF
TRBJ2-3 TRBV15 - CATSREKGVPSTDTQYF
TRBJ2-3 TRBV29-1 once CSVYDRSADTQYF
TRBJ1-1 TRBV30 - CATAPGTPGRTEAFF
TRBJ2-1 TRBV20-1 - CSAREGAEQFF
TRBJ2-2 TRBV30 - CAWSYSATGELFF
TRBJ2-7 TRBV27 - CASSLRGLHEQYF
TRBJ1-1 TRBV27 - CASSSVTEAFF
TRBJ2-3 TRBV1 - CTSSRRDRGHNTDTQYF
TRBJ2-7 TRBV6-1 - CASSHGTAAEQYF
TRBJ2-1 TRBV9 - CASSVGLAYNEQFF
TRBJ2-3 TRBV28 - CASSLLGQGETDTQYF
TRBJ1-1 TRBV5-5 - CASSPRAGDEAFF
TRBJ2-1 TRBV5-5 - CASSWGGTSGIYNEQFF
TRBJ2-3 TRBV7-2 - CASSLTLAGGRDTQYF
TRBJ2-1 TRBV19 - CASTPGTHYNEQFF
TRBJ1-5 TRBV6-1 - CASSLGTGVNQPQHF
TRBJ1-1 TRBV7-9 - CASSLGAAYTEAFF
TRBJ2-1 TRBV7-9 - CASTTSGSYNEQFF
TRBJ1-5 TRBV13 - CASSSYRGGGNQPQHF
TRBJ1-2 TRBV7-3 - CASILQGPTADGYTF
TRBJ2-1 TRBV9 - CASSVAGTGKNNEQFF
TRBJ1-5 TRBV10-2 once CASSEATGGQHANQPQHF
TRBJ2-6 TRBV7-3 few CASSTPGLAGANVLTF
TRBJ2-4 TRBV11-2 - CASSSAGGKQNIQYF
TRBJ1-1 TRBV2 - CASSDPGQLNTEAFF
TRBJ2-1 TRBV19 - CASSGPLAGGLNEQFF